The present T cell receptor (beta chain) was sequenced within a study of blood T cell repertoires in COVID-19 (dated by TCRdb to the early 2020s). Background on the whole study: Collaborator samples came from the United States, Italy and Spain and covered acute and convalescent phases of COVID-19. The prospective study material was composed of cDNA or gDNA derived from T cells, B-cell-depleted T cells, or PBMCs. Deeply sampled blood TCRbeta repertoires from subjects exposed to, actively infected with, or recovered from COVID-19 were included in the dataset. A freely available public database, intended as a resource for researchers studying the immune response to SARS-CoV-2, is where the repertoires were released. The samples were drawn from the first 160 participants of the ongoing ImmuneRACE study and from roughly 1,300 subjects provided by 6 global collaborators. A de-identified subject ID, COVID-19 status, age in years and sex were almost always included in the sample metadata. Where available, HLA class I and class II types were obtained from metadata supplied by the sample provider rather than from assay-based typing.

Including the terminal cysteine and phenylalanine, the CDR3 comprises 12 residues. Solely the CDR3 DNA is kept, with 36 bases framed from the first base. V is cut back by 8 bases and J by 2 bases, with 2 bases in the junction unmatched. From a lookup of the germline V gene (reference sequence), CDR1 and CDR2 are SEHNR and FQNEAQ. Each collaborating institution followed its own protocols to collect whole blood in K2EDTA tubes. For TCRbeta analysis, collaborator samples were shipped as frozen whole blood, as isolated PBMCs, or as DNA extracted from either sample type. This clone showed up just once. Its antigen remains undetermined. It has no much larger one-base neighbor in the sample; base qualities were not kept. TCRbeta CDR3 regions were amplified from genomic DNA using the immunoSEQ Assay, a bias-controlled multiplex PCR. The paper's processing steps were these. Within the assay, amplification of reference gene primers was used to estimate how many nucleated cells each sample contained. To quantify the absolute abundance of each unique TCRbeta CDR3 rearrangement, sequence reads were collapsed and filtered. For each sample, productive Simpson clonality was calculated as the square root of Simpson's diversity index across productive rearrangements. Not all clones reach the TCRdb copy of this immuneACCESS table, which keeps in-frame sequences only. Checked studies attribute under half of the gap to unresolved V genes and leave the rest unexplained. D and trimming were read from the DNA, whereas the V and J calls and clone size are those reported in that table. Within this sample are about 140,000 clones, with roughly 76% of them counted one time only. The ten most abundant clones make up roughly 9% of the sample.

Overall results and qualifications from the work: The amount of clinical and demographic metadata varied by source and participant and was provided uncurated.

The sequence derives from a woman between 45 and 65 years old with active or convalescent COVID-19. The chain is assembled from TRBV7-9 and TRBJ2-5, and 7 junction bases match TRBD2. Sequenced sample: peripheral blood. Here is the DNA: TGTGCCAGCGGAGCGGGACAAGAGACCCAGTACTTC. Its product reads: CASGAGQETQYF.